Presented here are 10 T cell receptor beta chains from one specimen sequenced in a study of Ad26.COV2.S vaccination and SARS-CoV-2 variants. Libraries were prepared by immunoSEQ multiplex PCR; TCRdb keeps only in-frame clonotypes and omits some of them. The profile shows more than 300,000 clones, about 87% of them singletons. The treatment denotes: 15 to 20 received Ad26.COV2.S at low or high dose, single or two shots; several received placebo; per-sample allocation not given. Specimen acquisition occurred on day 63 following the initial vaccine or placebo injection. The specimen comprised peripheral blood, sampled in a trial of Ad26.COV2.S vaccine versus placebo. Every receptor here comes from a person aged 18-60 years who received the Ad26.COV2.S COVID-19 vaccine or a placebo.

The chain joins TRBV20-1 to TRBJ2-7; no clear D gene. Per germline, CDR1 DFQATT and CDR2 SNEGSKA (reference sequence). The length of the CDR3 is 11 residues. V lost 3 bases and J lost 5, with 8 bases in between. CDR3 nucleotides: TGCAGTGCTAGCCGCAGCCACGAGCAGTACTTC. Its translation: CSASRSHEQYF.

This sequence joins TRBV19 and TRBJ1-2, with D possibly TRBD1 on 5 matching bases. Germline V CDR1 and CDR2: LNHDA, SQIVND (reference sequence). Between the trimmed V and J ends, which lost 1 base and 7 bases, there was a span of 16 bases. The CDR3 is made up of 15 amino acids. The CDR3 spells CASSIALRQFIGYTF. The CDR3, as DNA: TGTGCCAGTAGTATAGCTCTGCGACAGTTTATTGGCTACACCTTC.

This rearrangement joins TRBV6-5 to TRBJ1-2; D is uncertain. Germline V CDR1 and CDR2: MNHEY, SVGAGI. The CDR3 loop spans 15 amino acids. Between the trimmed V and J ends, which lost 0 bases and 7 bases, there was a span of 15 bases. CDR3 nucleotide sequence: TGTGCCAGCAGTTACTCGAAAGAGGGATCATCTGGCTACACCTTC. It translates to CASSYSKEGSSGYTF.

The chain recombines TRBV5-6 with TRBJ1-4; D is possibly TRBD1 (6 bases). Germline CDR1 and CDR2: SGHDT and YYEEEE. Trimming stripped 1 base from V and 12 bases from J, with 13 bases between. The CDR3 loop spans 13 amino acids. The CDR3 spells CASSLRRGIELFF. CDR3 nucleotides: TGTGCCAGCAGCTTGAGAAGGGGGATTGAACTGTTTTTT.

The V and J genes are TRBV25-1 and TRBJ1-1; TRBD1 is a possible D gene (5 bases). The CDR3 runs to 18 residues. In germline, CDR1 is MGHDK, CDR2 SYGVNS. With 3 bases removed from V and 6 bases from J, the gap between germline ends came to 26 bases. The CDR3 sequence is CASSDHPPPGQGLAEAFF. DNA for the CDR3: TGTGCCAGCAGTGACCACCCTCCTCCGGGTCAGGGTCTTGCTGAAGCTTTCTTT.

V gene TRBV5-1 combines with J gene TRBJ1-6; D uncertain. Germline V lookup: CDR1 SGHRS, CDR2 YFSETQ. This CDR3 spans 15 amino acids. V was cut by 0 bases and J by 4 bases, with 8 bases left in between. CDR3 sequence (DNA): TGCGCCAGCAGCTTGGCTCAGACATATAATTCACCCCTCCACTTT. Its protein product is CASSLAQTYNSPLHF.

The genes are TRBV12-5 and TRBJ1-2; TRBD1 matches at 7 bases. Germline CDR1 and CDR2: LGHNT and FRNRAP. Trimming cost V 1 base and J 3 bases; bases outside gene matches: 8. The CDR3 has 16 amino acids. The CDR3, as DNA: TGTGCTAGTGGTTTGGGGACAGGCGAATCCTACTATGGCTACACCTTC. It encodes CASGLGTGESYYGYTF.

The count of this clone is one. The chain couples TRBV4-3 to TRBJ2-1; a possible D gene is TRBD2 (6 bases). The ends were cut back, 4 bases at V and 1 base at J, with 14 bases in the middle. CDR1 and CDR2 (germline): LGHNA, YSLEER. This CDR3 region has 16 residues. This chain's CDR3 is CASSRATGGSYNEQFF. CDR3 coding DNA: TGCGCCAGCAGCCGGGCAACAGGAGGGTCCTACAATGAGCAGTTCTTC.

The chain combines TRBV7-2 with TRBJ2-4; TRBD2 agrees at 14 bases. The CDR3 is 17 residues long. After removal of 4 bases from V and 9 bases from J, the junction contained 11 bases not matched to a gene. Germline V gene sequence: CDR1 SGHTA, CDR2 FQGNSA. This CDR3 reads CASSSGLAGAARGIQYF. CDR3 DNA: TGTGCCAGCAGCTCGGGACTAGCGGGGGCGGCTCGGGGCATTCAGTACTTC.

In its sample, this clone was seen many times. The chain carries TRBV5-4 and TRBJ1-6; 7 bases match TRBD1. The J segment lost 10 bases and the V segment lost 1 base, leaving 14 bases of the junction unmatched. This CDR3 has 17 amino acids. Germline V CDR1 and CDR2: SGHNT, YYREEE (reference sequence). DNA for the CDR3: TGTGCCAGCAGCTTGAAGGGACAGCGACCCGGTGGATCACCCCTCCACTTT. It codes for CASSLKGQRPGGSPLHF.